This T cell receptor beta chain originates from a study of monozygotic twins with inflammatory bowel disease. Study findings and constraints: By inverse Simpson index, TCRbeta diversity was lower in IBD patients than in healthy co-twins. Treatment differences in immunosuppression may have added variability to the repertoires of patients.

Germline V lookup: CDR1 SGHTA, CDR2 FQGNSA. This CDR3 spans 17 amino acids. Each TCR library used 3500 ng of total RNA. TCRdb reprocessed the 5' RACE reads, keeping one entry per CDR3 protein, no DNA. Its listing shows 150,000 to 200,000 distinct CDR3 sequences. As regards this clonotype: Antigen specificity is unknown.

Sequencing used blood. This receptor was taken from a human donor with ulcerative colitis or Crohn's disease, or a healthy co-twin of an affected twin (not recorded which). The chain recombines TRBV7-2 with TRBJ2-5; TCRdb selects TRBD2, and the lack of DNA leaves this call unchecked. The CDR3 region is CASSPGTSGRKQETQYF.